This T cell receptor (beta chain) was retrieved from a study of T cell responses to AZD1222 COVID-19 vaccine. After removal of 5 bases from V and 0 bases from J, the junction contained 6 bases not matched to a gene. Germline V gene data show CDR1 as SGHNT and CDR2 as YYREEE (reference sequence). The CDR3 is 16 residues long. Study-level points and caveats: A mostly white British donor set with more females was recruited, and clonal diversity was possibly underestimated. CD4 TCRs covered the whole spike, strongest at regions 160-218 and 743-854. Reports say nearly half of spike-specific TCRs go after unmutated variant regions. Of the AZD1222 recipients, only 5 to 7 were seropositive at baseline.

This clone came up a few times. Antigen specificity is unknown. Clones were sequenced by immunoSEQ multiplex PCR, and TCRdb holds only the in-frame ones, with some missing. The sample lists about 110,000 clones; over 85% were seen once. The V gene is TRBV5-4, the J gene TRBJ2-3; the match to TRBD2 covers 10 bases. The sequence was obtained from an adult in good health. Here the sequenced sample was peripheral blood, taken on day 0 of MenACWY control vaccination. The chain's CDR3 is CASRPGLAASTDTQYF. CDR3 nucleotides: TGTGCCAGCAGACCAGGACTAGCGGCTAGCACAGATACGCAGTATTTT.